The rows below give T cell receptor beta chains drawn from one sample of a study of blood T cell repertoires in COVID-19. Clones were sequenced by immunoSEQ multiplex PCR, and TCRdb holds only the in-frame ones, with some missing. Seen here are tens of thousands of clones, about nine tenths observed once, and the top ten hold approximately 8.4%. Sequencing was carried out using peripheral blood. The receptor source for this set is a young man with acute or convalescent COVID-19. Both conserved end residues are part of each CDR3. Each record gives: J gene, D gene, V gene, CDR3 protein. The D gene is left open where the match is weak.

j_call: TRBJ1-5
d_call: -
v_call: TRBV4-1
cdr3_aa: CASSPSPGFPMSNQPQHF

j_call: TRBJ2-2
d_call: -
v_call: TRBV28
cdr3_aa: CASKDLARDTGELFF

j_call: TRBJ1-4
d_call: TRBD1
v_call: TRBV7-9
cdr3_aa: CASTTGTGPEKLFF

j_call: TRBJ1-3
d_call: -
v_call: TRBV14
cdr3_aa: CASSQGGSGNTIYF

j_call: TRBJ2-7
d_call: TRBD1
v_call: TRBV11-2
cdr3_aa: CASSLGRDRVSHEQYF

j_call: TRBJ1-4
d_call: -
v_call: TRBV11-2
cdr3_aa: CASSLDRNEKLFF

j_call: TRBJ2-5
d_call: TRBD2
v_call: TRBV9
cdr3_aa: CASSAGIPSGSRETQYF

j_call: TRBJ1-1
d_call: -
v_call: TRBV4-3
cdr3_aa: CASSWRGGMNTEAFF

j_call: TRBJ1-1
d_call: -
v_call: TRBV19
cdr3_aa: CASSPQGGKGTEAFF

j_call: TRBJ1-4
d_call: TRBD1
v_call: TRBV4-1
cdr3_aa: CASSPSTGTNEKLFF

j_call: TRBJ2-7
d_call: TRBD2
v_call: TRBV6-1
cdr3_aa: CASSDLAGAGEQYF

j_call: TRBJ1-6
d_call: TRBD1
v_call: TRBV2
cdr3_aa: CASKRDRQGSPLHF

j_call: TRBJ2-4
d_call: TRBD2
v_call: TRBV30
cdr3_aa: CAWSDGGRGNIQYF

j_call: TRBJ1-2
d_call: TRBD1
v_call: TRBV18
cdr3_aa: CASSLQGQGYTF

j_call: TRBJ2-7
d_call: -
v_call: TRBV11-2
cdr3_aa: CASSLARQSYEQYF

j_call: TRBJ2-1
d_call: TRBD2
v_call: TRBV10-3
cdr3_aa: CAISVAGGNEQFF

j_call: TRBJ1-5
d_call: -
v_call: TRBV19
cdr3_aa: CASSIGGPATTNQPQHF

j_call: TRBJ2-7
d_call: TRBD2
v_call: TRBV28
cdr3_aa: CASSLLKRGYYEQYF

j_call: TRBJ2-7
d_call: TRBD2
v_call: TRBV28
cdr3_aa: CASRAGTTFYEQYF

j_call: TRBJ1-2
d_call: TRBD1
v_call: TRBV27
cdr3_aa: CASSSGGQGFYGYTF

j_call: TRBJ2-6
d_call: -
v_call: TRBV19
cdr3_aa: CASSTAGANVLTF

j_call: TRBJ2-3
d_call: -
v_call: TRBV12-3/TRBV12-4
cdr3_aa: CASSPDYTAQYF

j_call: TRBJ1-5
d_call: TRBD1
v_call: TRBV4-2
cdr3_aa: CASSQLGQVSQPQHF

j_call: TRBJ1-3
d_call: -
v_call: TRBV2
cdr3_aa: CASREGAGNTIYF

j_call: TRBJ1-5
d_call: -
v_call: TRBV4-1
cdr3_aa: CASSHVRGGGFQPQHF

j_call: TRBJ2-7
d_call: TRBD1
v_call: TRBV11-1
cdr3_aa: CASSPARGSSYEQYF

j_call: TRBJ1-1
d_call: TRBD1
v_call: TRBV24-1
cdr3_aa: CATSSRTGTYTEAFF

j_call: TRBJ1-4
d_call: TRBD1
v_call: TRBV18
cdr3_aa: CASSPDRGQSEKLFF

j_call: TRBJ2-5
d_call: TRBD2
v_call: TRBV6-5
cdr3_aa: CATSTGGHQETQYF

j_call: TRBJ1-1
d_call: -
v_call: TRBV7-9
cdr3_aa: CASSRGRSTEAFF

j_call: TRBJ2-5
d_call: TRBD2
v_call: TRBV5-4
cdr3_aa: CASSLGSGRAEETQYF

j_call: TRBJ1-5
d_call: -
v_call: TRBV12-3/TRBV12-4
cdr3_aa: CASSEGFPQHF

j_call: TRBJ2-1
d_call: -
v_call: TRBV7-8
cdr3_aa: CASSPREQGEQFF

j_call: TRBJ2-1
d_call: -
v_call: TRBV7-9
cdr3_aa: CASSSLLGGSYNEQFF

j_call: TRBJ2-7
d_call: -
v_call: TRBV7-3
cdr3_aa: CASSLGGGVTAYEQYF

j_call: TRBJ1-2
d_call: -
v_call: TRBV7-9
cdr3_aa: CASSLVVRGGAGTGYTF

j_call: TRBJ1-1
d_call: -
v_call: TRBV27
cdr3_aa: CASRGQTRAEAFF

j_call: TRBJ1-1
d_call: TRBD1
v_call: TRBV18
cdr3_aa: CASSRGTESFAFF

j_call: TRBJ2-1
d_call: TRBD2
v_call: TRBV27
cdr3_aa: CASSPLAGGPYNEQFF

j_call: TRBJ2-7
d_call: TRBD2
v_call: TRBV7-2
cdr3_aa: CASSWTSGYEQYF

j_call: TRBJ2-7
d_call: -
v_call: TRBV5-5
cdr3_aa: CASSPNYEQYF

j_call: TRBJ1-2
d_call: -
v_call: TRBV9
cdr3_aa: CASSVDRGGYGYTF

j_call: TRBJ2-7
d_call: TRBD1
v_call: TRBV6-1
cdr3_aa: CASSDIGTGASYEQYF

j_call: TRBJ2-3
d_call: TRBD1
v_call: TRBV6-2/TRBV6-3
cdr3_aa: CASSLGTADTDTQYF

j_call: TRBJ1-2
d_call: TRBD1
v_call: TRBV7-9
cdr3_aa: CASSGQGYGYTF

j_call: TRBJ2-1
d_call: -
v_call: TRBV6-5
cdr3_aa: CASSRPATNEQFF

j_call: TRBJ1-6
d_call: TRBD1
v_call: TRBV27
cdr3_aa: CASKLKPGQGSHSPLHF

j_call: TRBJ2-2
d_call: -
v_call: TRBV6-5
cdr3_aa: CASSSDSPRGELFF